This TCR beta chain emerged from a study of graft-versus-host responses after intestinal transplantation. Across the whole study: Anti-thymocyte globulin induction, then tacrolimus and steroids for about 3 years, went to all recipients.

Repertoires were generated with immunoSEQ multiplex PCR, while TCRdb's copy carries only in-frame clones and drops some. The table records tens of thousands of clones, roughly 89% of them present only once. V dropped 1 base and J dropped 2; count of bases not matched to a gene: 12. The CDR3 has 18 amino acids. From germline, CDR1 is MGHDK and CDR2 SYGVNS. The sequenced sample was PBMCs, obtained 26 days after transplant. This TCR came from a human patient who received an intestinal transplant, so some T cells may come from the graft donor. The rearrangement uses TRBV25-1 and TRBJ2-3, with 7 bases lining up with TRBD2. The CDR3: CASSESGLLDGLTDTQYF. The DNA of the CDR3 is TGTGCCAGCAGTGAATCGGGACTACTCGACGGGCTCACAGATACGCAGTATTTT.